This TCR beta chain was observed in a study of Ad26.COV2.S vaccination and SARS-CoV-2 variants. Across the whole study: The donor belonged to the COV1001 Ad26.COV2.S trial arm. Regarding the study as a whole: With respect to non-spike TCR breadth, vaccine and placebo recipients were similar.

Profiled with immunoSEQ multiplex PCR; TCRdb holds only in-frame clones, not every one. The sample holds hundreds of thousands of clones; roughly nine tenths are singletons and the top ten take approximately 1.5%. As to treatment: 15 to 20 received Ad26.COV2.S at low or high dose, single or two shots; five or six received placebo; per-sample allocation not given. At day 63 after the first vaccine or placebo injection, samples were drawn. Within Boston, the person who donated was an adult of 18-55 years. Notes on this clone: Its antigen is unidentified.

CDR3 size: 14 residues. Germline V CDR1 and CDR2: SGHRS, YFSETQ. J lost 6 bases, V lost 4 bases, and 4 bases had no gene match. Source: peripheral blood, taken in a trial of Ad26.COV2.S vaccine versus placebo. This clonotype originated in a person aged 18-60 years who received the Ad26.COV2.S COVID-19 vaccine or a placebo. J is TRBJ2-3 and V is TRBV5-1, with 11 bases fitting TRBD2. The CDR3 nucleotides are TGCGCCAGCAGCCGCGGACTAGCGGGTGATACGCAGTATTTT. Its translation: CASSRGLAGDTQYF.